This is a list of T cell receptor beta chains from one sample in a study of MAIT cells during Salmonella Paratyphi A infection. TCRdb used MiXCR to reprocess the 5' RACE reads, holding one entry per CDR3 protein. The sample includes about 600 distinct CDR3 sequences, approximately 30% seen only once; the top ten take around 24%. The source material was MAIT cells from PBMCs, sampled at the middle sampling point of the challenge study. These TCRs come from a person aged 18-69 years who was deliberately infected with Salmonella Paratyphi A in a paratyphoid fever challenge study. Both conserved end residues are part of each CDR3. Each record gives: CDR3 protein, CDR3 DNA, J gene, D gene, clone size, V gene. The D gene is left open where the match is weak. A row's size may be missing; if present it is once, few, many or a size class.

CASSTGQGARSEQYF,TGCGCCAGCAGCACCGGACAGGGGGCTAGATCGGAGCAGTACTTC,TRBJ2-7,TRBD1,-,TRBV5-1
CASSARSSGSHNEQFF,TGTGCCAGCAGTGCTAGATCTAGCGGGAGCCACAATGAGCAGTTCTTC,TRBJ2-1,TRBD2,once,TRBV6-4
CASSIGRGGQPQHF,TGTGCCAGCAGTATCGGCAGAGGGGGTCAGCCCCAGCATTTT,TRBJ1-5,-,-,TRBV6-2/TRBV6-3
CSVQENTEAFF,TGCAGTGTCCAGGAGAACACTGAAGCTTTCTTT,TRBJ1-1,-,large,TRBV20-1
CSARLAGDTGELFF,TGCAGTGCTAGACTAGCGGGAGACACCGGGGAGCTGTTTTTT,TRBJ2-2,TRBD2,few,TRBV20-1
CATSRDMGSGPTDTQYF,TGTGCCACCAGCAGAGATATGGGGAGCGGCCCCACAGATACGCAGTATTTT,TRBJ2-3,-,large,TRBV15
CAISDNPYNEQFF,TGTGCCATCAGTGATAATCCCTACAATGAGCAGTTCTTC,TRBJ2-1,-,-,TRBV6-5
CSIPGGLISYEQYF,TGCAGCATCCCGGGGGGGCTTATCTCCTACGAGCAGTACTTC,TRBJ2-7,TRBD2,large,TRBV20-1
CSARDTTSGGYNEQFF,TGCAGTGCTAGAGACACCACTAGCGGGGGATACAATGAGCAGTTCTTC,TRBJ2-1,TRBD2,-,TRBV20-1
CSAPATRDMNEQFF,TGCAGTGCCCCCGCAACCAGGGATATGAATGAGCAGTTCTTC,TRBJ2-1,-,large,TRBV20-1
CASRDTTGTNSGNTIYF,TGTGCCAGCAGGGATACGACAGGGACGAACTCTGGAAACACCATATATTTT,TRBJ1-3,TRBD1,-,TRBV2
CSAREGAHTEAFF,TGCAGTGCTAGAGAGGGGGCGCACACTGAAGCTTTCTTT,TRBJ1-1,-,large,TRBV20-1
CGARTHREHNEQFF,TGCGGTGCTAGAACCCATAGGGAGCACAATGAGCAGTTCTTC,TRBJ2-1,-,-,TRBV20-1